This TCR beta chain was observed in a study of blood T cell repertoires in COVID-19. Study summary: Symptom resolution, clearance, or two negative PCRs marked donors in Cohort 3 as recovered. The cDNA or gDNA used as material had been derived from T cells, B-cell-depleted T cells, or PBMCs.

Participants' own reports of clinical history determined their cohort assignment. Per the study methods: Reference gene primer amplification in the assay estimated nucleated cell counts. TCRdb keeps only in-frame clones here, not all; method: immunoSEQ multiplex PCR. V, J and clone size are taken as reported in that table, and D and trimming were inferred from the DNA itself. The repertoire holds under 200,000 clones, with less than 80% as singletons. The CDR3 contains 13 residues. From germline, CDR1 is MDHEN and CDR2 SYDVKM. The germline V and J ends were trimmed by 1 base and 6 bases, with 7 bases remaining between them.

Material for sequencing was PBMCs or T cells enriched from blood (not recorded which). The clonotype comes from a woman between 65 and 79 years old in a cohort exposed to, infected with or recovered from COVID-19 (not recorded which). The chain couples TRBV28 to TRBJ1-5, with no clear D. The CDR3 protein is CASSLSPRQPQHF. The CDR3 DNA follows: TGTGCCAGCAGTTTATCCCCCCGTCAGCCCCAGCATTTT.